This T cell receptor (beta chain) comes out of a study of OX40 agonist ivuxolimab in advanced cancers. A note on this clone: Its antigen is not identified.

Trimming took 3 bases from V and 7 from J, leaving 11 bases between them. The CDR3 sequence is 13 residues long. CDR1 SGHTS and CDR2 YDEGEE come from the germline V gene. Findings of the study overall: Expanded clones tended on average to be more numerous among CD8+ T cells than CD4+.

Sequencing used immunoSEQ multiplex PCR; TCRdb keeps in-frame clones, though not all of them. The sample carries some 35,000 clones, more than 70% recorded once. This TCR derives from an adult with an advanced solid tumor such as melanoma, head and neck, liver or kidney cancer. Specimen: CD4+ or CD8+ T cells sorted from blood, collected in a trial of the OX40 agonist ivuxolimab. The chain employs TRBV5-8 and TRBJ1-5; D perhaps matches TRBD1 (5 bases). The CDR3 nucleotides are TGTGCCAGCAGCTGGGGGAGGAACCAGCCCCAGCATTTT. This sequence encodes CASSWGRNQPQHF. Based on the CDR3 plus reference TRBV5-8 and TRBJ1-5, the full variable domain is EAGVTQSPTHLIKTRGQQATLRCSPISGHTSVYWYQQALGLGLQFLLWYDEGEERNRGNFPPRFSGRQFPNYSSELNVNALELEDSALYLCASSWGRNQPQHFGDGTRLSIL.